A selection of T cell receptor beta chains follows, all from one sample in a study of blood T cell repertoires in COVID-19. Clones were read by immunoSEQ multiplex PCR, and TCRdb kept only the in-frame ones, dropping some. Counted here are roughly 140,000 clones, just under 90% occurring once; the ten biggest clones make up approximately 11%. Source material: peripheral blood. Receptor source: a woman aged 80 or older with acute or convalescent COVID-19. CDR3s include the opening cysteine and the closing phenylalanine or tryptophan. The D gene is left open where the match is weak. Rows may omit the clone size; those that give it use once, few, many or a size class.

d_call | j_call | clone_size | v_call | cdr3_nt | cdr3_aa
TRBD1 | TRBJ2-5 | . | TRBV29-1 | TGCAGCGTTGCCCCCGGACAGGCCCAAGAGACCCAGTACTTC | CSVAPGQAQETQYF
. | TRBJ1-1 | . | TRBV5-1 | TGCGCCAGCAGCTTGGACAGGGTATGGGACACTGAAGCTTTCTTT | CASSLDRVWDTEAFF
. | TRBJ1-3 | . | TRBV5-1 | TGCGCCAGCAGCTTGGAAGCCAGGGATGGCGGCACCATATATTTT | CASSLEARDGGTIYF
. | TRBJ2-1 | . | TRBV19 | TGTGCCAGTAGTATGCGGGGGCTGGATTCAGATCCCTACAATGAGCAGTTCTTC | CASSMRGLDSDPYNEQFF
. | TRBJ1-5 | . | TRBV5-5 | TGTGCCAGCAGCCGGGGTGGGCAGAGCAATCAGCCCCAGCATTTT | CASSRGGQSNQPQHF
. | TRBJ2-5 | . | TRBV21-1 | TGTGCCAGCAGCGCCGACCTAGCGGGGGAAGAGACCCAGTACTTC | CASSADLAGEETQYF
. | TRBJ1-1 | once | TRBV18 | TGTGCCAGCTCTGCGGAGGGCTCCACTGAAGCTTTCTTT | CASSAEGSTEAFF
TRBD1 | TRBJ1-2 | . | TRBV5-4 | TGTGCCAGCAGCAACGACAGGGGCGCCTCCTATGGCTACACCTTC | CASSNDRGASYGYTF
TRBD1 | TRBJ2-7 | . | TRBV18 | TGTGCCAGCTCTCCAGAGGGACAGGGAGGCGAGCAGTACTTC | CASSPEGQGGEQYF
. | TRBJ1-5 | . | TRBV18 | TGTGCCAGCTCATCCGGTGTAGATCAGCCCCAGCATTTT | CASSSGVDQPQHF
TRBD1 | TRBJ1-4 | . | TRBV5-1 | TGCGCCAGCAGCCTACAGGGGTTTAATGAAAAACTGTTTTTT | CASSLQGFNEKLFF